The 5 T cell receptor beta chains below were found in one sample sequenced in a study of molecular identifiers for immune sequencing clone quantification. MiXCR, applied by TCRdb to the PCR reads, yields one record per CDR3 protein. Counted here are 250,000 to 400,000 distinct CDR3 sequences, roughly a fifth occurring once; the ten biggest clones make up roughly 0.8%. Sequencing used naive CD8+ T cells from blood, with Jurkat cell RNA spiked in. Stated subset: FACS-sorted CD8+CD4-CCR7+CD45RA+ naive T cells. These receptors were obtained from a human donor in good health. Some libraries in this study had Jurkat cell RNA spiked in.

A word on this clonotype: Germline is not matched at one junction end, which may reflect a read error. J is TRBJ2-3 and V is TRBV10-3, with TRBD2 identical over 7 bases. The CDR3 contains 16 residues. Looked up from germline, CDR1 is ENHRY and CDR2 is SYGVKD. CDR3 residues: CANSVSLAGQGHTQYF. As DNA, the CDR3 is TGTGCCAACAGTGTGTCATTAGCGGGCCAAGGCCATACGCAGTATTTT.

This clonotype was recorded many times. The chain joins TRBV4-1 to TRBJ2-1; TRBD2 matches at 12 bases. Trimming cost V 3 bases and J 3 bases; bases outside gene matches: 0. From germline, CDR1 is MGHRA and CDR2 YSYEKL. The CDR3 has 15 amino acids. CDR3 DNA: TGCGCCAGCAGCCAGACTAGCGGGAGCTACAATGAGCAGTTCTTC. Translation: CASSQTSGSYNEQFF.

This clonotype was counted many times. The chain combines TRBV12-3 or TRBV12-4 with TRBJ2-2; D is uncertain. The CDR3 length is 13 residues. V gave up 5 bases and J gave up 8 bases, with 12 bases separating them. The CDR3 is CASSPPLMGELFF. The CDR3 nucleotides are TGTGCCAGCAGTCCCCCGCTGATGGGGGAGCTGTTTTTT.

This clonotype was found many times. J is TRBJ2-3 and V is TRBV5-1; TRBD1 aligns across 7 bases. V lost 3 bases to trimming and J lost 2 bases; unmatched junction nucleotides: 12. This CDR3 region has 17 residues. CDR1 and CDR2 from the germline V gene are SGHRS and YFSETQ. Written as DNA, the CDR3 is TGCGCCAGCAGCTCGCTCCCCGGACAGGACACCACAGATACGCAGTATTTT. Residues: CASSSLPGQDTTDTQYF.

This clonotype was seen many times. The CDR3 reads CASSQITRLNTGELFF. Here the CDR3 DNA reads TGTGCCAGCAGCCAAATAACTAGGCTGAACACCGGGGAGCTGTTTTTT. This chain uses TRBV7-9 with TRBJ2-2; TRBD2 is a possible D gene (5 bases). This CDR3 has 16 amino acids. V lost 5 bases and J lost 1, with 14 bases in between. Germline-derived CDR1 and CDR2 are SEHNR and FQNEAQ (reference sequence).